The present TCR beta chain was sequenced within a study of identical twins. The CDR3 sequence is 18 residues long. Germline CDR1 and CDR2: SGHAT and FQNNGV. Trimming took off 2 bases at V and 6 bases at J, with 23 bases between the two ends. One entry per CDR3 protein, called by TCRdb with MiXCR from the 5' RACE reads. The table includes 250,000 to 300,000 distinct CDR3 sequences, over 8.5% detected once. This clonotype was seen a handful of times. Antigen unknown. Study-wide results and caveats: The more abundant beta clonotypes in cord blood had fewer insertions, and memory repertoires did not show this.

This same sample was also taken into another study, of yellow fever vaccine responses in identical twins.

Sequenced: CD8+ T cells sorted from blood. This clonotype was obtained from a woman between 18 and 30 years old in good health. The genes are TRBV11-2 and TRBJ2-1; D perhaps matches TRBD2 (7 bases). The CDR3 DNA reads as TGTGCCAGCAGCTTATTTGTGGGGGGGCCGTATTTTTTCAATGAGCAGTTCTTC. As protein: CASSLFVGGPYFFNEQFF.